This T cell receptor beta chain was observed in a study of lymphopenia after photon versus proton radiotherapy. Details on this clone: Its specificity is not known.

CDR3 length equals 14 residues. After removal of 4 bases from V and 2 bases from J, the junction contained 3 bases not matched to a gene. Germline V gene sequence: CDR1 SGHRS, CDR2 YFSETQ. The study, taken as a whole, reports: In patients who died, overall survival fell as post-nadir TCR diversity dropped more. Photon-treated patients lost naive T cells and TCR diversity; proton-treated stayed stable. Post-nadir diversity loss with photons came from oligoclonal expansion, particularly CD8+ Temra cells.

TCRdb's copy holds only in-frame clones and misses some; the assay was immunoSEQ multiplex PCR. The sample has almost 25,000 clones; 82% are singletons. The receptor was derived from a woman aged 65 to 85 with pancreatic cancer. The J gene is TRBJ1-1, the V gene TRBV5-1, with 9 nucleotides matching TRBD1. This sample comprised peripheral blood, obtained from a patient treated with proton-based radiotherapy. In DNA form, the CDR3 reads TGCGCCAGCAGCGGGACAGGGCGAAACACTGAAGCTTTCTTT. Encoded protein: CASSGTGRNTEAFF.